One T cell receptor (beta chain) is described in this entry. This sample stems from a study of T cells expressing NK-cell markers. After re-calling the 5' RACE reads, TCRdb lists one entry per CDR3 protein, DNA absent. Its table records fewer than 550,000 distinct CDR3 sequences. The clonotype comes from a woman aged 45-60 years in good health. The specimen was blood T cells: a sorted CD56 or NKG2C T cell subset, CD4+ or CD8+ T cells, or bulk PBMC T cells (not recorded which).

The CDR3 loop reads CASSQGIPQYF. This chain links TRBV14 with TRBJ2-7. The CDR3 covers 11 residues. Germline CDR1 SGHDN, CDR2 FVKESK.